Sequencing of this T cell receptor (beta chain) was carried out in a study of spatial heterogeneity in lung cancer. Time point: blood at routine non-recurrence follow-up after resection. TCRdb reprocessed the 5' RACE reads via MiXCR and lists one record per CDR3 protein. Here the sample spans about 33,000 distinct CDR3 sequences, over 9.5% being singletons. Per germline, CDR1 MDHEN and CDR2 SYDVKM. Trimming pared 6 bases from V and 0 bases from J, leaving 5 bases between. The CDR3 is 12 residues long. This receptor was taken from a female donor with early-stage non-small cell lung cancer. The chain links TRBV28 to TRBJ2-5; no firm D call. The sequenced sample was PBMCs, obtained at follow-up. This CDR3 reads CASRPDQETQYF. CDR3 DNA sequence: TGTGCCAGCAGACCCGACCAAGAGACCCAGTACTTC.